These 23 T cell receptor beta chains were sequenced from one sample in a study of blood T cell repertoires in COVID-19. Sequencing was performed with immunoSEQ multiplex PCR; in TCRdb, only in-frame clones are kept and a portion is missing. Among roughly 39,000 clones listed, approximately 87% were seen once. The specimen sequenced was peripheral blood. The receptors derive from a man aged 45-65 years with active or convalescent COVID-19.

This clone was seen more than once but under ten times. The chain joins TRBV4-1 to TRBJ1-6, with D possibly TRBD1 on 6 matching bases. CDR1 is MGHRA, CDR2 YSYEKL, per germline. The V and J ends lost 1 base and 5 bases respectively, with 9 bases between them. This CDR3 is 15 amino acids long. For the CDR3, the DNA is TGCGCCAGCAGCCAAGGACAGGATGATAATTCACCCCTCCACTTT. Translating it yields CASSQGQDDNSPLHF.

The rearrangement joins TRBV6-6 to TRBJ2-5; 8 bases are shared with TRBD2. CDR1 and CDR2 (germline): MNHNY, SVGAGI (reference sequence). This CDR3 comprises 16 residues. V was clipped by 6 bases and J by 0 bases; unmatched bases: 9. This chain's CDR3 is CASSSQPGGYQETQYF. The CDR3 nucleotides read TGTGCCAGCAGCAGCCAACCGGGAGGGTACCAAGAGACCCAGTACTTC.

This chain connects TRBV5-5 to TRBJ2-2; 9 bases are a match to TRBD1. V shed 2 bases, J shed 7 bases, and the junction held 9 bases outside the gene matches. Germline assignment: CDR1 SGHKS and CDR2 YYEKEE (reference sequence). The CDR3 length is 16 residues. In DNA form, the CDR3 reads TGTGCCAGCAGCTTCCTCCGACAGGGGGGCATCGGGGAGCTGTTTTTT. It translates to CASSFLRQGGIGELFF.

The rearrangement uses TRBV3-1 (or the pseudogene TRBV3-2) and TRBJ1-1; 7 nucleotides match TRBD1. Unmatched junction bases numbered 1, after V lost 0 bases and J lost 3 bases. Germline V CDR1 and CDR2: LGHDT, YNNKEL (reference sequence). The CDR3 has 14 amino acids. DNA for the CDR3: TGTGCCAGCAGCCAAGACAGGGGGGACACTGAAGCTTTCTTT. This gives the protein CASSQDRGDTEAFF.

J is TRBJ1-5 and V is TRBV30; 10 positions agree with TRBD1. Per germline, CDR1 GTSNPN and CDR2 SVGIG (reference sequence). Trimming took 4 bases from V and 0 from J; bases not matched to a gene: 3. The CDR3 is made up of 15 amino acids. The CDR3 sequence is CAWKDRGLSNQPQHF. The DNA for the CDR3 is TGTGCCTGGAAAGACAGGGGGCTTAGCAATCAGCCCCAGCATTTT.

The chain carries TRBV27 and TRBJ1-4; perhaps TRBD1 as D (6 bases). This CDR3 region has 16 residues. V lost 6 bases and J 6 bases, leaving 20 bases between the germline ends. Germline CDR1 and CDR2: MNHEY and SMNVEV (reference sequence). The CDR3 DNA reads as TGTGCCAGCAGCTTAGGGGGGGGCGGGGATCATGAAAAACTGTTTTTT. Its translation is CASSLGGGGDHEKLFF.

This chain connects TRBV7-3 to TRBJ2-3; D not certain. Germline CDR1 and CDR2: SGHTA and FQGTGA. Trimming removed 1 base at V and 2 bases at J, with 4 bases between. The length of the CDR3 is 13 residues. The CDR3 protein is CASSLMATDTQYF. For the CDR3, the DNA is TGTGCCAGCAGCTTAATGGCCACAGATACGCAGTATTTT.

This clone has just a few counts. CDR3 coding DNA: TGTGCCAGCAGCCAGATGGGGGCCTCCTACGAGCAGTACGTC. Its protein product is CASSQMGASYEQYV. The V gene is TRBV6-5, the J gene TRBJ2-7; maybe TRBD1 (6 bases). V was trimmed by 6 bases and J by 0 bases, leaving 12 bases between them. CDR3 length: 14 amino acids. Germline values: CDR1 MNHEY, CDR2 SVGAGI.

This chain links TRBV5-1 with TRBJ1-3; maybe TRBD1 (6 bases). The CDR3 has 17 residues. The germline V and J ends were trimmed by 5 bases and 0 bases, with 18 bases remaining between them. CDR1 is SGHRS and CDR2 is YFSETQ in the germline V gene. The chain's CDR3 is CASSSGPWDNSGNTIYF. In DNA, the CDR3 is TGCGCCAGCAGTTCAGGCCCCTGGGACAACTCTGGAAACACCATATATTTT. The whole variable domain, filled in from reference TRBV5-1 and TRBJ1-3, reads KAGVTQTPRYLIKTRGQQVTLSCSPISGHRSVSWYQQTPGQGLQFLFEYFSETQRNKGNFPGRFSGRQFSNSRSEMNVSTLELGDSALYLCASSSGPWDNSGNTIYFGEGSWLTVV.

The V call is TRBV12-3 or TRBV12-4, the J call TRBJ1-1, with a weak D call TRBD1 (5 bases). The ends were cut back, 5 bases at V and 7 bases at J, with 14 bases in the middle. This CDR3 comprises 13 residues. CDR3 nucleotides: TGTGCCAGCAGTCAACTGCCGGGACTTGAAGCTTTCTTT. Translating it yields CASSQLPGLEAFF.

The CDR3 region has the DNA TGTGCCAGCTCACCACCGGGACTTTCCTCTGGGGCCAACGTCCTGACTTTC. It encodes CASSPPGLSSGANVLTF. The chain couples TRBV18 to TRBJ2-6, with D possibly being TRBD2 (6 bases). V was trimmed by 0 bases and J by 0 bases, leaving 9 bases between them. This CDR3 has 17 amino acids. CDR1 and CDR2 (germline): KGHSH, LQKENI.

This chain links TRBV6-6 with TRBJ1-2; possibly TRBD1 for D (6 bases). This CDR3 has 14 residues. The germline V gene encodes CDR1 MNHNY and CDR2 SVGAGI (reference sequence). Trimming stripped 5 bases from V and 3 bases from J, with 13 bases between. The CDR3: CASSPRDIDYGYTF. CDR3 DNA sequence: TGTGCCAGCAGTCCCCGGGACATCGACTATGGCTACACCTTC.

This clone came up once. The chain couples TRBV5-1 to TRBJ2-2; TRBD2 is a possible D gene (7 bases). The ends were cut back, 0 bases at V and 5 bases at J, with 11 bases in the middle. Germline values: CDR1 SGHRS, CDR2 YFSETQ. This CDR3 spans 15 amino acids. The CDR3 DNA reads as TGCGCCAGCAGCTTGGAAGGGGGGGAGACCGGGGAGCTGTTTTTT. The encoded protein is CASSLEGGETGELFF.

The chain carries TRBV7-2 and TRBJ2-1; no reliable D call. The ends were cut back, 3 bases at V and 2 bases at J, with 5 bases in the middle. The germline gives CDR1 SGHTA, CDR2 FQGNSA. The CDR3 runs to 13 residues. The DNA of the CDR3 is TGTGCCAGCAGCTTCGGTCCCTACAATGAGCAGTTCTTC. Translating it yields CASSFGPYNEQFF. Full variable domain (rest looked up from reference TRBV7-2 and TRBJ2-1): GAGVSQSPSNKVTEKGKDVELRCDPISGHTALYWYRQSLGQGLEFLIYFQGNSAPDKSGLPSDRFSAERTGGSVSTLTIQRTQQEDSAVYLCASSFGPYNEQFFGPGTRLTVL.

The chain couples TRBV5-1 to TRBJ1-2; a weak D match, TRBD1 (5 bases). CDR3 size: 17 residues. Germline CDR1 SGHRS, CDR2 YFSETQ. Trimming removed 6 bases at V and 8 bases at J, with 29 bases between. The DNA for the CDR3 is TGCGCCAGCACCCTTGGTGGGGACTCATCCTATAATCGGGGCTACACCTTC. Its protein product is CASTLGGDSSYNRGYTF.

The CDR3 region has the DNA TGTGCCAGCAGCTTAGTCCCGGGACAGGGGAACACTGAAGCTTTCTTT. Translating gives CASSLVPGQGNTEAFF. This chain links TRBV7-8 with TRBJ1-1, with 9 bases matching TRBD1. Germline CDR1 and CDR2: SGHVS and FQNEAQ. With 1 base clipped from V and 1 base from J, the junction kept 4 bases outside the gene matches. There are 16 residues in the CDR3.

The chain links TRBV2 to TRBJ2-4, with D possibly being TRBD2 (6 bases). There are 14 residues in the CDR3. Trimming removed 4 bases from V and 6 bases from J, with 13 bases in between. Per germline, CDR1 SNHLY and CDR2 FYNNEI. The CDR3 region has the DNA TGTGCCAGCAGTGGTCTCGGGGGAGGAAACATTCAGTACTTC. Translating gives CASSGLGGGNIQYF.

This sequence joins TRBV18 and TRBJ1-3, with a tentative D call TRBD1 (5 bases). This CDR3 is built from 17 residues. Germline V gene data show CDR1 as KGHSH and CDR2 as LQKENI. Trimming cost V 3 bases and J 4 bases, with 19 bases left between them. CDR3 bases: TGTGCCAGCTCACCGCTTTCGGCAAGGACACCCGGAAACACCATATATTTT. Protein sequence: CASSPLSARTPGNTIYF. The full variable domain, with the rest looked up from reference TRBV18 and TRBJ1-3, is NAGVMQNPRHLVRRRGQEARLRCSPMKGHSHVYWYRQLPEEGLKFMVYLQKENIIDESGMPKERFSAEFPKEGPSILRIQQVVRGDSAAYFCASSPLSARTPGNTIYFGEGSWLTVV.

In DNA form, the CDR3 reads TGTGCCAGCTTCCTCTCAGGGGGCCTCTCTGGAAACACCATATATTTT. Translating it yields CASFLSGGLSGNTIYF. V is TRBV18 and J is TRBJ1-3; TRBD1 aligns across 8 bases. Germline CDR1 reads KGHSH; CDR2 reads LQKENI. After removal of 7 bases from V and 0 bases from J, the junction contained 8 bases not matched to a gene. The CDR3 has 16 amino acids.

The chain carries TRBV7-2 and TRBJ2-3, with TRBD2 as a possible D gene (7 bases). V lost 5 bases and J lost 8, with 23 bases in between. The CDR3 length is 16 residues. CDR1 is SGHTA, CDR2 FQGNSA, per germline. The CDR3 sequence: CASSSRGATGSSTQYF. The CDR3 DNA reads TGTGCCAGCAGCAGCCGGGGGGCCACCGGTTCGAGTACGCAGTATTTT.

The chain recombines TRBV27 with TRBJ1-2; D not certain. Germline assignment: CDR1 MNHEY and CDR2 SMNVEV (reference sequence). There are 15 residues in the CDR3. Trimming removed 5 bases at V and 1 base at J, with 14 bases between. CDR3 region: CASSNGPDGNYGYTF. In DNA, the CDR3 is TGTGCCAGCAGTAATGGGCCCGACGGTAACTATGGCTACACCTTC.

This clone occurred once. The V gene is TRBV28, the J gene TRBJ1-6, with D unresolved. The V end was cut by 3 bases, the J end by 4 bases, with 10 bases between. The CDR3 spans 15 residues. Germline-derived CDR1 and CDR2 are MDHEN and SYDVKM. The CDR3 DNA reads as TGTGCCAGCAGTTTCCCCCAAGAGTATAATTCACCCCTCCACTTT. It yields the protein CASSFPQEYNSPLHF.

The chain employs TRBV19 and TRBJ1-2; D may be TRBD1 (6 bases). The CDR3 has 14 residues. Germline V gives CDR1 LNHDA, CDR2 SQIVND (reference sequence). Trimming stripped 3 bases from V and 0 bases from J, with 8 bases between. The CDR3 spells CASSMTGANYGYTF. The CDR3 coding sequence is TGTGCCAGTAGTATGACAGGCGCTAACTATGGCTACACCTTC.